Sequencing of this T cell receptor beta chain was carried out in a study of beta chain features in type 1 diabetes. The entirety of the isolated RNA underwent reverse transcription, so expressed TCRB transcripts were sequenced. The repertoire was sequenced with immunoSEQ multiplex PCR; TCRdb's copy has only in-frame clones and lacks some. The repertoire consists of hundreds of thousands of clones, with under 15% occurring once and the leading ten covering approximately 0.02%. This clone came up a few times. The antigen remains unidentified. General study points: Shorter TCRB CDR3s, moderately but significantly so, were found in Type 1 diabetes patients in all four CD4+ subsets. Shorter templates might be favored by PCR, equally in patients and controls.

A CD45RO/CCR7/CD25/CD127/CD95/CD27 panel sorted naive, central memory, regulatory and stem cell-like memory CD4+ cells. Sort purity for all populations was recorded as exceeding 98%. The sequence came from a man between 18 and 35 years old with type 1 diabetes. The sequenced sample was naive CD4+ T cells from blood.

Here the CDR3 DNA reads TGTGCCAGCAGCTCGCTAGGGGCGGGAGAGACCCAGTACTTC. Residues: CASSSLGAGETQYF. The V and J genes are TRBV7-2 and TRBJ2-5, with D perhaps TRBD1 or TRBD2 (5 bases each). Germline CDR1 and CDR2: SGHTA and FQGNSA. This CDR3 contains 14 residues. Trimming took off 4 bases at V and 4 bases at J, with 13 bases between the two ends.